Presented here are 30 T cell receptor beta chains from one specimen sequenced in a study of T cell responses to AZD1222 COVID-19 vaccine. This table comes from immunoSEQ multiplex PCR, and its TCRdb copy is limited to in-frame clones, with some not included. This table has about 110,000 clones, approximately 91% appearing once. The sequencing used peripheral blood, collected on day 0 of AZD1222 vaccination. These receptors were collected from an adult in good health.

CDR3 loop: CASRASLGSPLHF. In nucleotides, the CDR3 is TGTGCCAGCAGAGCCAGTCTTGGTTCACCCCTCCACTTT. V is TRBV2 and J is TRBJ1-6; D remains unclear. Germline assignment: CDR1 SNHLY and CDR2 FYNNEI. The CDR3 is 13 amino acids. Trimming took off 6 bases at V and 9 bases at J, with 12 bases between the two ends.

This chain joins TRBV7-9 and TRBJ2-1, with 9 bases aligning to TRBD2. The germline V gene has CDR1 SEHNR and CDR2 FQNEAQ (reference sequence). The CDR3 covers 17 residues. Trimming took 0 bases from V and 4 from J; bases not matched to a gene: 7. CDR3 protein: CASSLAVLAGEYNEQFF. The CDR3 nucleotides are TGTGCCAGCAGCTTAGCGGTTTTAGCGGGGGAGTACAATGAGCAGTTCTTC.

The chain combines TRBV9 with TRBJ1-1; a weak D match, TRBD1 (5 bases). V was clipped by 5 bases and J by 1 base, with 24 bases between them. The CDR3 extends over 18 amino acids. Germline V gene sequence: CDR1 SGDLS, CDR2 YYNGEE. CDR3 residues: CASRSEGSHTFANTEAFF. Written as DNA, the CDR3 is TGTGCCAGCAGGTCAGAGGGGTCGCACACCTTCGCGAACACTGAAGCTTTCTTT.

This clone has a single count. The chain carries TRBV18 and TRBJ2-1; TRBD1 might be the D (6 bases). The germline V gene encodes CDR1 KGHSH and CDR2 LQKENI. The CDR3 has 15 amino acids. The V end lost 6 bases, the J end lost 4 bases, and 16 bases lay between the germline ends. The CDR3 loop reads CASSITRGVYNEQFF. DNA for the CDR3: TGTGCCAGCTCGATCACCAGGGGAGTGTACAATGAGCAGTTCTTC.

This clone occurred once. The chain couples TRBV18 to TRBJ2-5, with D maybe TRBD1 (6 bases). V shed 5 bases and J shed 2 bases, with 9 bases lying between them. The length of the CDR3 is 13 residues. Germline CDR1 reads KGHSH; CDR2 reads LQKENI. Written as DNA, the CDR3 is TGTGCCAGCTCATCCACAGGGCAAGAGACCCAGTACTTC. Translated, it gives CASSSTGQETQYF.

The CDR3 is CASSYSRGGENTEAFF. Written as DNA, the CDR3 is TGTGCCAGCAGTTACTCGAGGGGAGGCGAGAACACTGAAGCTTTCTTT. This chain connects TRBV6-5 to TRBJ1-1, with D perhaps TRBD1 (5 bases). CDR1 MNHEY and CDR2 SVGAGI come from the germline V gene. V lost 0 bases and J lost 1, with 12 bases in between. The CDR3 runs to 16 residues.

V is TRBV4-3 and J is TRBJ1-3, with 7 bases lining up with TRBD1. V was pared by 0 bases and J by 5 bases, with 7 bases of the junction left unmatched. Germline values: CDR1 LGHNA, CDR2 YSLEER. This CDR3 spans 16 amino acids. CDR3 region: CASSQDLGQTRNTIYF. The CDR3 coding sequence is TGCGCCAGCAGCCAAGATCTGGGACAGACAAGAAACACCATATATTTT.

CDR3 sequence reads: CASSSRLAGYTDTQYF. In DNA form, the CDR3 reads TGTGCCAGCAGCTCCCGGTTAGCGGGATACACAGATACGCAGTATTTT. The J gene is TRBJ2-3, the V gene TRBV11-2, with 8 bases that match TRBD2. The CDR3 is made up of 16 amino acids. Trimming cost V 4 bases and J 2 bases; bases outside gene matches: 8. Per the germline V gene, CDR1 is SGHAT and CDR2 is FQNNGV.

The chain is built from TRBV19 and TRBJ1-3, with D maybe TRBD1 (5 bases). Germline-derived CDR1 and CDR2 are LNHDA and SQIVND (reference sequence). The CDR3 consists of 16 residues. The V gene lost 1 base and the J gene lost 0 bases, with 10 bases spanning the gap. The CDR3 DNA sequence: TGTGCCAGTAGTATAGGAGGGGCTAGCTCTGGAAACACCATATATTTT. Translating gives CASSIGGASSGNTIYF.

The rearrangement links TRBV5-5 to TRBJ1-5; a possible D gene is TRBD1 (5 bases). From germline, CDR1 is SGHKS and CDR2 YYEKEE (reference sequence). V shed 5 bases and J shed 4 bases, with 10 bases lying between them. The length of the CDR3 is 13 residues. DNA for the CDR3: TGTGCCAGCAGATTACAGGTTAATCAGCCCCAGCATTTT. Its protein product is CASRLQVNQPQHF.

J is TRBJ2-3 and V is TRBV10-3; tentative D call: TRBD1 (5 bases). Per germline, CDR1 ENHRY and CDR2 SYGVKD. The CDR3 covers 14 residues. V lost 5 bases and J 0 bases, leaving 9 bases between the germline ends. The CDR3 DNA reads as TGTGCCATCAGTTGGCAGGGAAGCACAGATACGCAGTATTTT. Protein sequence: CAISWQGSTDTQYF.

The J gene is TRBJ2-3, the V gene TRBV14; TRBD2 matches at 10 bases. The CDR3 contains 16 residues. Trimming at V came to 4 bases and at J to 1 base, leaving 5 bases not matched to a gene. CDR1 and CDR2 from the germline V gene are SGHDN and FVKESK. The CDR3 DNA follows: TGTGCCAGCAGCCTCCTGACTAGCGGGCGCACAGATACGCAGTATTTT. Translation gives CASSLLTSGRTDTQYF.

The CDR3 DNA is TGTGCCAGCAGTTCCCGACGGGCCTATCAGCCCCAGCATTTT. It specifies CASSSRRAYQPQHF. This chain links TRBV6-7 with TRBJ1-5; D is undetermined. TRBV6-7 belongs to the ORF category, with a function that is uncertain. This CDR3 is 14 amino acids long. The ends were cut back, 4 bases at V and 5 bases at J, with 12 bases in the middle.

The CDR3 DNA reads TGTGCCAGCAGTGTGGGCGGTCGTCAGCCCCAGCATTTT. Its protein is CASSVGGRQPQHF. The chain employs TRBV2 and TRBJ1-5, with unresolved D. V gave up 4 bases and J gave up 6 bases, with 10 bases separating them. Germline-derived CDR1 and CDR2 are SNHLY and FYNNEI. CDR3 size: 13 residues.

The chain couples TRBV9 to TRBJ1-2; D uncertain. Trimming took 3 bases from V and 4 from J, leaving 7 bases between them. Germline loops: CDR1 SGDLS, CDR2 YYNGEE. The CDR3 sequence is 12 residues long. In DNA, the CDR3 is TGTGCCAGCAGCGCCACCGCCTATGGCTACACCTTC. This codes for CASSATAYGYTF.

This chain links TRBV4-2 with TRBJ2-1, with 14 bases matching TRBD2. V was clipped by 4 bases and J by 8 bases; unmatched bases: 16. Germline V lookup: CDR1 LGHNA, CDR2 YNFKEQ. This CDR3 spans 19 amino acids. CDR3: CASSLGLAGGPTRSDEQFF. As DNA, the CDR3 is TGTGCCAGCAGCCTCGGACTAGCGGGGGGTCCCACACGGAGCGATGAGCAGTTCTTC.

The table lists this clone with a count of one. The DNA of the CDR3 is TGCAGTGCTAGTGTGGCAGGGGGAAATCAGCCCCAGCATTTT. As protein: CSASVAGGNQPQHF. The J gene is TRBJ1-5, the V gene TRBV20-1, with 7 nucleotides matching TRBD1. J was trimmed by 4 bases and V by 3 bases; bases with no gene match: 6. The CDR3 loop spans 14 amino acids. Looked up from germline, CDR1 is DFQATT and CDR2 is SNEGSKA (reference sequence).

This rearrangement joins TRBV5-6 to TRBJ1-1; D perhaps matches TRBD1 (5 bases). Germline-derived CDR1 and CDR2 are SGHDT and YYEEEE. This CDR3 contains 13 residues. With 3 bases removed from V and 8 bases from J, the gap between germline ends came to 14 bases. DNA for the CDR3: TGTGCCAGCAGCTCGCAGTGGAGGGGAGAAGCTTTCTTT. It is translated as CASSSQWRGEAFF. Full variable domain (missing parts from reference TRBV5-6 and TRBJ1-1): DAGVTQSPTHLIKTRGQQVTLRCSPKSGHDTVSWYQQALGQGPQFIFQYYEEEERQRGNFPDRFSGHQFPNYSSELNVNALLLGDSALYLCASSSQWRGEAFFGQGTRLTVV.

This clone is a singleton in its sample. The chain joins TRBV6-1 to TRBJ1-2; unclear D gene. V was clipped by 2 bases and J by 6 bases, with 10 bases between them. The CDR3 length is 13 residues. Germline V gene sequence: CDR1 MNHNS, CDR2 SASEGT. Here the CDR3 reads CASSERGLDGYTF. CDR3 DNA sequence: TGTGCCAGCAGTGAACGAGGTTTGGATGGCTACACCTTC.

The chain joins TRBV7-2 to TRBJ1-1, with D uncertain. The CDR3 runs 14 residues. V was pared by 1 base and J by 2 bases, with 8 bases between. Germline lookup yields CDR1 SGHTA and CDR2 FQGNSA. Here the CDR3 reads CASSLGRGNTEAFF. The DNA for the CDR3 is TGTGCCAGCAGCTTAGGTCGGGGTAACACTGAAGCTTTCTTT.

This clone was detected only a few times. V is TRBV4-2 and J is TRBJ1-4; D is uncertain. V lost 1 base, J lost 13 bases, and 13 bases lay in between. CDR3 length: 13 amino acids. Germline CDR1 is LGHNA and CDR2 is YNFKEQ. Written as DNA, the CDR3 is TGTGCCAGCAGCCAAGCATCAGCTGTAGGACTGTTTTTT. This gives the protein CASSQASAVGLFF.

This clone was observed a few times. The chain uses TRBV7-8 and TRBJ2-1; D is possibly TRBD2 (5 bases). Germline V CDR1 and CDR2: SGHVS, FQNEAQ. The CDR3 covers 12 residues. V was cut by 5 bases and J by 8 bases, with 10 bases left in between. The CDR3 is CASSPSNHEQFF. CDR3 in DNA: TGTGCCAGCAGCCCTAGCAATCATGAGCAGTTCTTC.

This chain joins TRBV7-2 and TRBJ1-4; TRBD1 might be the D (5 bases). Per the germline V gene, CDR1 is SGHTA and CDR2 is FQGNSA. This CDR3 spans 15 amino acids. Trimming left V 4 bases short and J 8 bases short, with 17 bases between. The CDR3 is CASSSTYGGGEKLFF. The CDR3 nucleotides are TGTGCCAGCAGCTCCACTTATGGGGGTGGAGAAAAACTGTTTTTT.

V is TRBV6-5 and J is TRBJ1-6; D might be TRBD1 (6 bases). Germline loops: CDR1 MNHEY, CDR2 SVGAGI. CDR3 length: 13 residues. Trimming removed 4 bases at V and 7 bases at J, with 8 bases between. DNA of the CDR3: TGTGCCAGCAGTTCCACAGGGAATTCACCCCTCCACTTT. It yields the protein CASSSTGNSPLHF.

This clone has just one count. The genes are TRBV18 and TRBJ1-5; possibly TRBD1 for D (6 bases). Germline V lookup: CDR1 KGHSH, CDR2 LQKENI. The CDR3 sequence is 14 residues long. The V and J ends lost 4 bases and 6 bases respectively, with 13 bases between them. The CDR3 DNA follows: TGTGCCAGCTCACAAGGGGGGGCCAGTCAGCCCCAGCATTTT. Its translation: CASSQGGASQPQHF.

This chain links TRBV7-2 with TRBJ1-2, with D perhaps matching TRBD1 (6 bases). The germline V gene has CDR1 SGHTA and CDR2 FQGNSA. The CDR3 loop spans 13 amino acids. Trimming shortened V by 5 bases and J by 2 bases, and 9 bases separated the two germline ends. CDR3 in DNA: TGTGCCAGCAGCGAGGGGGGCAACTATGGCTACACCTTC. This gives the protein CASSEGGNYGYTF.

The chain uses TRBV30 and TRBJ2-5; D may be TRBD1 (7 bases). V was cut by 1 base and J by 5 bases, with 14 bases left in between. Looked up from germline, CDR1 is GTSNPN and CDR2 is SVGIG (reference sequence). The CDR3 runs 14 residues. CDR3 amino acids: CAWSEEGAGETQYF. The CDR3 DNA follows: TGTGCCTGGAGTGAGGAGGGGGCCGGGGAGACCCAGTACTTC.

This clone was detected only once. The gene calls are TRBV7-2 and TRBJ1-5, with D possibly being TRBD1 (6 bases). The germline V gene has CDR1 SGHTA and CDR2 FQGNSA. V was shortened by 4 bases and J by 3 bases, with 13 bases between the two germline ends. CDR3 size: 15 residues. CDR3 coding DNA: TGTGCCAGCAGCTCAGCTGGACAGAACAATCAGCCCCAGCATTTT. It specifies CASSSAGQNNQPQHF.

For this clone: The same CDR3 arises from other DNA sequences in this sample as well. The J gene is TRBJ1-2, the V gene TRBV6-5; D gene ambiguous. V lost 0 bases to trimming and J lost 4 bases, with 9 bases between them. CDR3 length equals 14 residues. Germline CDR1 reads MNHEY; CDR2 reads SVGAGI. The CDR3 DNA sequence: TGTGCCAGCAGTTACTCGACGGGCGGCTATGGCTACACCTTC. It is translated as CASSYSTGGYGYTF.

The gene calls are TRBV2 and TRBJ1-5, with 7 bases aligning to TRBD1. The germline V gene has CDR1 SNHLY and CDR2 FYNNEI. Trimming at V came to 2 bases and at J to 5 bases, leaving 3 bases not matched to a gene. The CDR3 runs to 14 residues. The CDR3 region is CASSETGEDQPQHF. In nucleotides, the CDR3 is TGTGCCAGCAGTGAAACAGGGGAAGATCAGCCCCAGCATTTT.